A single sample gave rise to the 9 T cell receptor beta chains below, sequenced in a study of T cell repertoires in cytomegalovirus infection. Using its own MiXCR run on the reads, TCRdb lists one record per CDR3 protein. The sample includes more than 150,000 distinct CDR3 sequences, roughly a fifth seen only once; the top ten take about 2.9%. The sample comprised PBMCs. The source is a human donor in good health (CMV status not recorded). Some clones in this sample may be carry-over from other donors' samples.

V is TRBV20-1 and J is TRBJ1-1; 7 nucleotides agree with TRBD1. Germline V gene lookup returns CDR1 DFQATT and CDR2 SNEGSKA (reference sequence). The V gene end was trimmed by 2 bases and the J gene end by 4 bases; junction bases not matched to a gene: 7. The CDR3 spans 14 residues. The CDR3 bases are TGCAGTGCTAGACCGACAGGGTTCAGCACTGAAGCTTTCTTT. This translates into CSARPTGFSTEAFF.

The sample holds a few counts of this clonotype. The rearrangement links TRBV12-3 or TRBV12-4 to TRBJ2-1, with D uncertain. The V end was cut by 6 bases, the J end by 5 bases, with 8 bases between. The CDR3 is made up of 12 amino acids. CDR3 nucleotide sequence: TGTGCCAGCAGCTCATTGAACAATGAGCAGTTCTTC. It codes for CASSSLNNEQFF.

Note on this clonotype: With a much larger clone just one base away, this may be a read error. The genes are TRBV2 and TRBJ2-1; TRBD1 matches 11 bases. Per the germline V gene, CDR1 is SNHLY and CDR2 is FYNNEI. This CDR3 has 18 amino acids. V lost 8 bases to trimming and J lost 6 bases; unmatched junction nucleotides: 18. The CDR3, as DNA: TGTGCCAGCGGTTACCCCAGGACAGGGGGCGTAAAGGGCAATGAGCAGTTCTTC. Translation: CASGYPRTGGVKGNEQFF.

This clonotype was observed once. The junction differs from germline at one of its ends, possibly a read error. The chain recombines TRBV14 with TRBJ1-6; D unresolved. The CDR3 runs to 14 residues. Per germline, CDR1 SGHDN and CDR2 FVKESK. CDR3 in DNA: TGTGCCAGCAGCCAAAACAATCGAAATTCACACCTCCACTTT. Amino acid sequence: CASSQNNRNSHLHF.

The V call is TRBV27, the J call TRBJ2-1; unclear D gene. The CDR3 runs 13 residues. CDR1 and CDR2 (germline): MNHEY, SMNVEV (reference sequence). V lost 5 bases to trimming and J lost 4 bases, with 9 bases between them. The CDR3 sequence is CASSRPEYNEQFF. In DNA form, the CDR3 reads TGTGCCAGCAGTCGGCCCGAGTACAATGAGCAGTTCTTC.

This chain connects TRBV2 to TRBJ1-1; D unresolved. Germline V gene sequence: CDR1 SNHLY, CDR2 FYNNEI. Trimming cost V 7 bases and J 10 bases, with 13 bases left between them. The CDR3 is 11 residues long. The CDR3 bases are TGTGCCAGCATCCGGTCCCCAGGAGCTTTCTTT. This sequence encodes CASIRSPGAFF.

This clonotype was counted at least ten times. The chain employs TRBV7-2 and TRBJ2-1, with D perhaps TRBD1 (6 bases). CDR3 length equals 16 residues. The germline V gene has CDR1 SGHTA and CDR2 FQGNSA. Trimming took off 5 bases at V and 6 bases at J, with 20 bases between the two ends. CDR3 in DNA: TGTGCCAGCAGCGTCTACCCGGGACAAGGAACCAATGAGCAGTTCTTC. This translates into CASSVYPGQGTNEQFF.

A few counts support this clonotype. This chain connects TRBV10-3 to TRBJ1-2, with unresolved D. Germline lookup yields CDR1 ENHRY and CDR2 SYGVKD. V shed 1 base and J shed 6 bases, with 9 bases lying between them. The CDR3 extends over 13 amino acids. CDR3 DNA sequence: TGTGCCATCAGTGAGTACAGACAAGATGGCTACACCTTC. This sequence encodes CAISEYRQDGYTF.

CDR3 protein: CASQGQGAYGYTF. The CDR3 DNA is TGTGCCAGCCAGGGACAGGGGGCCTATGGCTACACCTTC. The V and J genes are TRBV12-3 or TRBV12-4 and TRBJ1-2; 12 nucleotides align to TRBD1. Trimming at V came to 8 bases and at J to 4 bases, leaving 2 bases not matched to a gene. The CDR3 runs 13 residues.